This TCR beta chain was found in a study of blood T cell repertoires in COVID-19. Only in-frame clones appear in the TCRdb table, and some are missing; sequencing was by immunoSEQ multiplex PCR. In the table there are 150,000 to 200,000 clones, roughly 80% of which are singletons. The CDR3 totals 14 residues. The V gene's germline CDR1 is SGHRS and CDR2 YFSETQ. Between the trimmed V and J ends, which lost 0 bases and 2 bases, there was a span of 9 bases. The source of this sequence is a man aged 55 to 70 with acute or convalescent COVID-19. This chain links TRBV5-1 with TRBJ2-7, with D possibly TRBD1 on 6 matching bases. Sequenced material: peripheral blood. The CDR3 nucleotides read TGCGCCAGCAGCTTGGGACAGGACGCCTACGAGCAGTACTTC. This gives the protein CASSLGQDAYEQYF.